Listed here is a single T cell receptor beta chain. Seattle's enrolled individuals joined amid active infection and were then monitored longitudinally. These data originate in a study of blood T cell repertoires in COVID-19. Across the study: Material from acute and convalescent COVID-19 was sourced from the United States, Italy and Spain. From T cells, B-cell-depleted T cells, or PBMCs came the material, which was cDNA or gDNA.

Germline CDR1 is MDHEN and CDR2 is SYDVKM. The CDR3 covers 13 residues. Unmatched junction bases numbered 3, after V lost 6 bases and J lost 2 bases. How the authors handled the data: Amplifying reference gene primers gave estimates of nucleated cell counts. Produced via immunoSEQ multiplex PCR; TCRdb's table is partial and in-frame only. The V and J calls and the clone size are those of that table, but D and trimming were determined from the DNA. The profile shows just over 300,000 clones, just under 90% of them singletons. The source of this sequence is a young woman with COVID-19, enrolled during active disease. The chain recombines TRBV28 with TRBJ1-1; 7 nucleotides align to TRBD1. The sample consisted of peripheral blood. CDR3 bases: TGTGCCAGCAGCGACAGGGAAAACACTGAAGCTTTCTTT. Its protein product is CASSDRENTEAFF.